The 11 T cell receptor beta chains below were found in one sample sequenced in a study of cytomegalovirus exposure and HLA in healthy donors. In the PCR, 60 Vbeta and 13 Jbeta primers were used. Clones were read by immunoSEQ multiplex PCR, and TCRdb kept only the in-frame ones, dropping some. The sample totals about 200,000 clones. The sequencing sample was made of PBMCs. The receptors come from a man aged 25 to 45 in good health and CMV-seronegative.

The CDR3 nucleotides read TGTGCCAGCAGCCTAGATCCGGGACAGCCCCCCAATGAGCAGTTCTTC. Its translation: CASSLDPGQPPNEQFF. The chain carries TRBV7-9 and TRBJ2-1, with 7 bases that match TRBD1. Per germline, CDR1 SEHNR and CDR2 FQNEAQ (reference sequence). The CDR3 length is 16 residues. V shed 5 bases and J 6 bases; nucleotides not matched to a gene: 13.

The rearrangement joins TRBV29-1 to TRBJ2-7; 7 bases agree with TRBD2. Germline V gene lookup returns CDR1 SQVTM and CDR2 ANQGSEA. The CDR3 contains 12 residues. V was pared by 5 bases and J by 7 bases, with 8 bases of the junction left unmatched. The chain's CDR3 is CSVTLWTREQYF. CDR3 DNA: TGCAGCGTTACCCTTTGGACTAGGGAGCAGTACTTC.

The genes are TRBV5-1 and TRBJ2-7; 8 nucleotides line up with TRBD1. With V trimmed by 8 bases and J by 3 bases, 7 bases remained unmatched. The CDR3 is made up of 13 amino acids. CDR1 and CDR2 (germline): SGHRS, YFSETQ. CDR3 sequence (DNA): TGCGCCAGTGACAGGGGCGCAGGCTACGAGCAGTACTTC. Residues: CASDRGAGYEQYF. Full variable domain (outside the CDR3, taken from reference TRBV5-1 and TRBJ2-7): KAGVTQTPRYLIKTRGQQVTLSCSPISGHRSVSWYQQTPGQGLQFLFEYFSETQRNKGNFPGRFSGRQFSNSRSEMNVSTLELGDSALYLCASDRGAGYEQYFGPGTRLTVT.

The chain carries TRBV10-2 and TRBJ1-1; 7 bases line up with TRBD1. The V gene's germline CDR1 is WSHSY and CDR2 SAAADI. V trimming: 0 bases; J trimming: 10 bases; junction bases outside the gene matches: 5. This CDR3 contains 13 residues. CDR3 sequence: CASSESRDSLAFF. The CDR3 DNA reads TGCGCCAGCAGTGAGTCGAGGGACAGCTTAGCTTTCTTT.

The rearrangement joins TRBV9 to TRBJ2-1; 9 nucleotides match TRBD2. V lost 0 bases, J lost 2 bases, and 12 bases stayed unmatched. CDR3 length equals 19 residues. The V gene's germline CDR1 is SGDLS and CDR2 YYNGEE. CDR3 coding DNA: TGTGCCAGCAGCGTAGCCCTAGCGGGTAGCGGGAGCACCTACAATGAGCAGTTCTTC. Translating it yields CASSVALAGSGSTYNEQFF.

The J gene is TRBJ1-4, the V gene TRBV6-5; 7 bases are shared with TRBD1. The CDR3 length is 14 residues. The junction had 6 bases not matched to a gene; V was cut back by 5 bases and J by 6 bases. Germline CDR1 is MNHEY and CDR2 is SVGAGI. Written as DNA, the CDR3 is TGTGCCAGCAGTCACAGGGGCGGGCATGAAAAACTGTTTTTT. This gives the protein CASSHRGGHEKLFF.

V gene TRBV6-5 combines with J gene TRBJ1-1; D unclear. Trimming left V 6 bases short and J 3 bases short, with 11 bases between. Germline V gene data show CDR1 as MNHEY and CDR2 as SVGAGI. The CDR3 runs 13 residues. DNA for the CDR3: TGTGCCAGCAGCGCCCGGGAAGACACTGAAGCTTTCTTT. The encoded protein is CASSAREDTEAFF.

This chain connects TRBV5-1 to TRBJ1-2; 7 positions agree with TRBD1. The CDR3 has 15 residues. Germline CDR1 is SGHRS and CDR2 is YFSETQ. V dropped 6 bases and J dropped 1; count of bases not matched to a gene: 9. The CDR3 reads CASTQYTGVNYGYTF. The CDR3 DNA reads as TGCGCCAGCACCCAATACACAGGGGTTAACTATGGCTACACCTTC.

The rearrangement joins TRBV2 to TRBJ2-7; TRBD2 aligns across 7 bases. V lost 11 bases to trimming and J lost 5 bases; unmatched junction nucleotides: 9. The V gene's germline CDR1 is SNHLY and CDR2 FYNNEI. The CDR3 sequence is 12 residues long. The CDR3, as DNA: TGTGCCGGCCTTCAGCGGGAAGACGAGCAGTACTTC. Amino acids: CAGLQREDEQYF.

V usage is TRBV6-5 and J usage is TRBJ2-3, with TRBD1 matching over 8 bases. Germline CDR1 reads MNHEY; CDR2 reads SVGAGI. Trimming at V came to 5 bases and at J to 4 bases, leaving 8 bases not matched to a gene. This CDR3 region has 15 residues. The CDR3 DNA reads as TGTGCCAGCAGTCAGTTTGACAGGGGCCCAGATACGCAGTATTTT. Translated, it gives CASSQFDRGPDTQYF.

This chain uses TRBV7-8 with TRBJ2-5; the match to TRBD1 covers 12 bases. The CDR3 consists of 18 residues. The J segment lost 4 bases and the V segment lost 2 bases, leaving 11 bases of the junction unmatched. Per the germline V gene, CDR1 is SGHVS and CDR2 is FQNEAQ. For the CDR3, the DNA is TGTGCCAGCAGCTTAAGGGACAGGGGGCGAGGGATTGGAGAGACCCAGTACTTC. Its translation: CASSLRDRGRGIGETQYF.